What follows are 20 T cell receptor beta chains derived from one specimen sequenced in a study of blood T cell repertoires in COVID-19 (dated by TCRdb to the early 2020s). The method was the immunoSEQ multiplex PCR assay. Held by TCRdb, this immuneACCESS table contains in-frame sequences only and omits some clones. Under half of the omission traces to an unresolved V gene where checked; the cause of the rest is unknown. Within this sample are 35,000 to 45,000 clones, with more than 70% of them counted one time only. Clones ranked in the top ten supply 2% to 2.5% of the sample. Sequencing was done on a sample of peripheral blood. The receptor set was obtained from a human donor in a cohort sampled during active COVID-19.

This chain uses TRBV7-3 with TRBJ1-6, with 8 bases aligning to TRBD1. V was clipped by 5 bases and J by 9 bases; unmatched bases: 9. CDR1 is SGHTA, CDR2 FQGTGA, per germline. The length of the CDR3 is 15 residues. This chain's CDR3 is CASSRTTGDGSPLHF. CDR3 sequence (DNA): TGTGCCAGCAGCCGGACGACAGGGGATGGTTCACCCCTCCACTTT.

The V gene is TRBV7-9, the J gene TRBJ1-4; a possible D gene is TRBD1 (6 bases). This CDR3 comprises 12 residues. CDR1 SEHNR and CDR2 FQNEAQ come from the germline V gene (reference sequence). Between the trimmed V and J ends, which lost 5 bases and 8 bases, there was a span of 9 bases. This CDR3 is CASSRTDEKLFF. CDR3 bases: TGTGCCAGCAGCCGGACAGACGAAAAACTGTTTTTT.

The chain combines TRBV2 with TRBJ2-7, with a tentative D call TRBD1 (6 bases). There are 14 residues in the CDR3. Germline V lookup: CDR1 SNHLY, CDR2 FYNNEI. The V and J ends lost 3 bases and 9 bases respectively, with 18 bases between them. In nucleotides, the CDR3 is TGTGCCAGCAGTGAGGGGGCAGGGAGCTCCCTGCAGTACTTC. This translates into CASSEGAGSSLQYF.

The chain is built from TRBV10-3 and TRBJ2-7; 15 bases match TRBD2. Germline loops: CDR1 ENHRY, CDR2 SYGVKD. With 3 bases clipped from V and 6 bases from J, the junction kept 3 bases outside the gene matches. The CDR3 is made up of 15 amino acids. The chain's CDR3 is CAISESGLAGGEQYF. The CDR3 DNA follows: TGTGCCATCAGTGAATCGGGACTAGCGGGGGGCGAGCAGTACTTC.

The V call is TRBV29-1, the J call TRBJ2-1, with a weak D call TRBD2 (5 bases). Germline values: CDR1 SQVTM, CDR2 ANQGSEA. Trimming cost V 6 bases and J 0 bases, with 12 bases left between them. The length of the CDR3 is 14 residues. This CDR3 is CSVAKGSSYNEQFF. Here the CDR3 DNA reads TGCAGCGTCGCAAAAGGGAGCTCCTACAATGAGCAGTTCTTC.

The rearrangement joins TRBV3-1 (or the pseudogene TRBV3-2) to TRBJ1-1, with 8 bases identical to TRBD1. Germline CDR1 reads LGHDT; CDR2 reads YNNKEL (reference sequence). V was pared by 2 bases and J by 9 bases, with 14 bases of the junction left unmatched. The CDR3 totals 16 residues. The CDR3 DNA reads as TGTGCCAGCAGCCAAAGTGGGGGGTCGGGACAGGCCCAAGCTTTCTTT. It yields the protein CASSQSGGSGQAQAFF.

The CDR3 here is CAWKIQGAWNSPLHF. In DNA form, the CDR3 reads TGTGCCTGGAAGATACAGGGGGCATGGAATTCACCCCTCCACTTT. V usage is TRBV30 and J usage is TRBJ1-6; 9 positions agree with TRBD1. Germline-derived CDR1 and CDR2 are GTSNPN and SVGIG (reference sequence). This CDR3 has 15 amino acids. V was pared by 4 bases and J by 7 bases, with 8 bases of the junction left unmatched.

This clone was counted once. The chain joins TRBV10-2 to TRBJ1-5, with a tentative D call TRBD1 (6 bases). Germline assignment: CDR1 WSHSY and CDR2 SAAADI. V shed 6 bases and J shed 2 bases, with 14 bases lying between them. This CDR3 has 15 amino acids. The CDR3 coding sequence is TGCGCCAGCAGAGGGGGGGTCTCAGGCAATCAGCCCCAGCATTTT. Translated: CASRGGVSGNQPQHF.

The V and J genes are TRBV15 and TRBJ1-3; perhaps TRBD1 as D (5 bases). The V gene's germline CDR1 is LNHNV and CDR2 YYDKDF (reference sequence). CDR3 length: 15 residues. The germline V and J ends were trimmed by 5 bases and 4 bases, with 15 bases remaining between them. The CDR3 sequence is CATSAYRQTGNTIYF. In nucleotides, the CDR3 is TGTGCCACCAGCGCCTACAGACAGACGGGAAACACCATATATTTT.

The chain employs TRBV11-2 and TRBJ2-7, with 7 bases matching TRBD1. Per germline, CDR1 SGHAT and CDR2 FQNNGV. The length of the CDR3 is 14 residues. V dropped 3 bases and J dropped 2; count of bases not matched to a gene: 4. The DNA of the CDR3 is TGTGCCAGCAGCTTTAACAGGGGACCCTACGAGCAGTACTTC. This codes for CASSFNRGPYEQYF.

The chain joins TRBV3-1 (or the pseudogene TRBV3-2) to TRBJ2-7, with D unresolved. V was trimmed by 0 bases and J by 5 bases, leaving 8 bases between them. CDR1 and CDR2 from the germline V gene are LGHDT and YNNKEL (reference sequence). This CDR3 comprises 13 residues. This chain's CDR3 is CASSQDPRNEQYF. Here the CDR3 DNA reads TGTGCCAGCAGCCAAGATCCCAGAAACGAGCAGTACTTC.

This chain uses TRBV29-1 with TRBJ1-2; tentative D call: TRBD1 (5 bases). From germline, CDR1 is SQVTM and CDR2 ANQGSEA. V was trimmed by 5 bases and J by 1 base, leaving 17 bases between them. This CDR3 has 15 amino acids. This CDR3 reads CSVPAGGNLNYGYTF. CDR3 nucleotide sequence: TGCAGCGTTCCAGCCGGGGGAAACCTTAACTATGGCTACACCTTC.

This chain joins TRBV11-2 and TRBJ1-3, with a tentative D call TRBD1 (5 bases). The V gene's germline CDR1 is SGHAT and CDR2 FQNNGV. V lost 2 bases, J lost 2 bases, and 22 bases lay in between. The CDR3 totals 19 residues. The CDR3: CASSLIMGGELSAGNTIYF. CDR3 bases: TGTGCCAGCAGCTTAATCATGGGGGGGGAACTCTCGGCTGGAAACACCATATATTTT.

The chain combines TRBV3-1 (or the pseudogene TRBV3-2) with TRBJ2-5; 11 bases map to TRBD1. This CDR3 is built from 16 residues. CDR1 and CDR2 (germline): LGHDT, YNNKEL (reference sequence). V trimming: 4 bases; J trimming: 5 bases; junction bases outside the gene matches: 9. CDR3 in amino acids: CASSRSRGTGGETQYF. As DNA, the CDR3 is TGTGCCAGCAGCCGAAGTCGGGGGACAGGGGGTGAGACCCAGTACTTC.

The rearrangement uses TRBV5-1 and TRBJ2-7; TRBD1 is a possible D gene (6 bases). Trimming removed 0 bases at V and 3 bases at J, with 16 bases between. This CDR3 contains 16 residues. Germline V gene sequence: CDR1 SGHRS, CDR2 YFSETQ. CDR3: CASSLVGQTRIYEQYF. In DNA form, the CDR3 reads TGCGCCAGCAGCTTGGTCGGACAGACAAGGATCTACGAGCAGTACTTC.

The CDR3 sequence is CASRLAGAGELFF. In DNA form, the CDR3 reads TGTGCCAGCAGGCTCGCGGGAGCCGGGGAGCTGTTTTTT. This rearrangement joins TRBV12-3 or TRBV12-4 to TRBJ2-2, with 7 bases identical to TRBD2. The J segment lost 6 bases and the V segment lost 6 bases, leaving 4 bases of the junction unmatched. CDR3 length equals 13 residues.

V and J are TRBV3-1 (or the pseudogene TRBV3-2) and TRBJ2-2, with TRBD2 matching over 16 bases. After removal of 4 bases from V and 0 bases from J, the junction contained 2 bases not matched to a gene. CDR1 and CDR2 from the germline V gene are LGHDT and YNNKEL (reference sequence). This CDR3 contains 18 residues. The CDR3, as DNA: TGTGCCAGCAGCCCGGGACTAGCGGGGGGGACGAACACCGGGGAGCTGTTTTTT. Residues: CASSPGLAGGTNTGELFF.

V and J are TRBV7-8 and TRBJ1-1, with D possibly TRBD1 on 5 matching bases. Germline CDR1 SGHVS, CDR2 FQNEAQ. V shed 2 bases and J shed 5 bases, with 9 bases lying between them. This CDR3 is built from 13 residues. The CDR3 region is CASSLRGGTEAFF. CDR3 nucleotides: TGTGCCAGCAGCTTACGGGGGGGAACTGAAGCTTTCTTT. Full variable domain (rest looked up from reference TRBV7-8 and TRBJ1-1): GAGVSQSPRYKVAKRGQDVALRCDPISGHVSLFWYQQALGQGPEFLTYFQNEAQLDKSGLPSDRFFAERPEGSVSTLKIQRTQQEDSAVYLCASSLRGGTEAFFGQGTRLTVV.

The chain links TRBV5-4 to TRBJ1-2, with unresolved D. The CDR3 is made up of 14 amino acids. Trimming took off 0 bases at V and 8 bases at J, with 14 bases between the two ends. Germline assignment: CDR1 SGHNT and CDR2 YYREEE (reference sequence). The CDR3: CASSLGSGEQGYTF. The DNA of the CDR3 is TGTGCCAGCAGCTTGGGTTCCGGGGAACAGGGCTACACCTTC.

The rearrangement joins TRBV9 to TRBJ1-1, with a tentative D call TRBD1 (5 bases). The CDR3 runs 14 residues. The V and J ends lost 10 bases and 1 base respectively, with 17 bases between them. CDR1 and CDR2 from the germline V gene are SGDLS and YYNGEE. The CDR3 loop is CAGTGRGPNTEAFF. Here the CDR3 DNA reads TGTGCCGGAACCGGAAGGGGCCCGAACACTGAAGCTTTCTTT.